A selection of T cell receptor beta chains follows, all from one sample in a study of shared clonotypes between healthy human individuals. Produced via immunoSEQ multiplex PCR; TCRdb's table is partial and in-frame only. The table has more than 2 million clones, 90% to 96% seen once. The sample taken for sequencing was naive CD4+ T cells sorted from blood. The receptors were sampled from a man aged 18 to 35 in good health. CDR3s include the opening cysteine and the closing phenylalanine or tryptophan. A D gene is named only where the DNA matches it firmly. Clone sizes are given selectively: once, few, many, or a class where the clone is expanded.

d_call | clone_size | j_call | v_call | cdr3_aa | cdr3_nt
NA | NA | TRBJ1-6 | TRBV5-1 | CASSLDGGVNSPLHF | TGCGCCAGCAGCCTGGATGGGGGAGTGAATTCACCCCTCCACTTT
TRBD1 | NA | TRBJ2-7 | TRBV10-1 | CASSGPGQGAYEQYF | TGCGCCAGCAGTGGCCCGGGACAGGGCGCCTACGAGCAGTACTTC
NA | few | TRBJ1-6 | TRBV19 | CASGRVGPLHF | TGTGCCAGTGGCAGGGTTGGACCCCTCCACTTT
TRBD2 | NA | TRBJ2-5 | TRBV5-4 | CASSLWTSGGASTQYF | TGTGCCAGCAGCCTCTGGACTAGCGGGGGGGCATCGACCCAGTACTTC
NA | NA | TRBJ2-7 | TRBV11-2 | CASSLVRGRAYEQYF | TGTGCCAGCAGCTTAGTCCGGGGAAGGGCCTACGAGCAGTACTTC
NA | NA | TRBJ2-7 | TRBV6-5 | CASGNGAERSYEQYF | TGTGCCAGCGGGAACGGTGCGGAACGCTCCTACGAGCAGTACTTC
NA | NA | TRBJ1-2 | TRBV25-1 | CASSEYGQGRGYGYTF | TGTGCCAGCAGTGAATATGGGCAGGGAAGAGGCTATGGCTACACCTTC
NA | NA | TRBJ2-2 | TRBV5-4 | CASSFNTGELFF | TGTGCCAGCAGCTTCAACACCGGGGAGCTGTTTTTT
NA | NA | TRBJ2-5 | TRBV11-3 | CASSLGSQETQYF | TGTGCCAGCAGCTTGGGCTCACAAGAGACCCAGTACTTC
TRBD1 | NA | TRBJ1-6 | TRBV9 | CASSGRQGTGPSPLHF | TGTGCCAGCAGCGGACGACAGGGGACGGGTCCTTCACCCCTCCACTTT
NA | once | TRBJ2-3 | TRBV5-6 | CASSLATDTQYF | TGTGCCAGCAGCTTGGCGACAGATACGCAGTATTTT
NA | NA | TRBJ1-5 | TRBV19 | CASSIGSHSNQPQHF | TGTGCCAGTAGTATAGGGTCCCATAGCAATCAGCCCCAGCATTTT
TRBD1 | NA | TRBJ1-1 | TRBV4-2 | CASSQAGTGGTEAFF | TGTGCCAGCAGCCAAGCCGGGACAGGGGGTACTGAAGCTTTCTTT
NA | NA | TRBJ1-2 | TRBV13 | CASSFEFGGGTF | NA
TRBD1 | NA | TRBJ1-2 | TRBV29-1 | CSVVGSTRDRDYGYTF | TGCAGCGTTGTTGGGAGTACAAGGGACAGAGACTATGGCTACACCTTC
NA | NA | TRBJ1-3 | TRBV18 | CASSPGGDSGNTIYF | TGTGCCAGCTCACCAGGCGGGGACTCTGGAAACACCATATATTTT
NA | NA | TRBJ2-5 | TRBV11-2 | CASSQDRAQETQYF | TGTGCCAGCAGCCAGGACAGAGCCCAAGAGACCCAGTACTTC
TRBD1 | NA | TRBJ2-3 | TRBV5-1 | CASSLAPRGTAPEDTQYF | TGCGCCAGCAGCTTGGCCCCCAGGGGGACAGCACCCGAGGATACGCAGTATTTT
NA | NA | TRBJ1-4 | TRBV10-3 | CAISAGTGGTTNEKLFF | TGTGCCATCAGTGCCGGAACCGGGGGTACAACTAATGAAAAACTGTTTTTT
NA | NA | TRBJ2-5 | TRBV5-6 | CASSLGLEETQYF | TGTGCCAGCAGCTTGGGACTAGAAGAGACCCAGTACTTC
NA | few | TRBJ1-3 | TRBV7-9 | CASSLVLTGNTIYF | TGTGCCAGCAGCTTAGTCTTGACTGGAAACACCATATATTTT
NA | NA | TRBJ2-7 | TRBV5-1 | CASSLGSVNEQYF | TGCGCCAGCAGCTTAGGTTCGGTGAACGAGCAGTACTTC
TRBD1 | NA | TRBJ2-3 | TRBV7-8 | CASSLIGQGTDTQYF | TGTGCCAGCAGCTTAATCGGACAGGGGACAGATACGCAGTATTTT
NA | NA | TRBJ2-5 | TRBV11-2 | CASSGGAGETQYF | TGTGCCAGCAGCGGGGGGGCCGGGGAGACCCAGTACTTC
NA | NA | TRBJ1-1 | TRBV7-9 | CASSLYQGGEAFF | TGTGCCAGCAGCTTATATCAGGGCGGTGAAGCTTTCTTT
NA | NA | TRBJ2-2 | TRBV4-1 | CASSLGDGNTGELFF | TGCGCCAGCAGCCTGGGGGACGGAAACACCGGGGAGCTGTTTTTT
NA | NA | TRBJ1-4 | TRBV20-1 | CSAPFNEKLFF | TGCAGTGCTCCCTTTAATGAAAAACTGTTTTTT
TRBD1 | NA | TRBJ2-2 | TRBV10-3 | CAISPGTGTTGELFF | TGTGCCATCAGCCCCGGGACAGGGACCACCGGGGAGCTGTTTTTT
NA | NA | TRBJ1-2 | TRBV6-1 | CASSASGTVLYGYTF | TGTGCCAGCAGTGCATCCGGGACGGTCCTTTATGGCTACACCTTC
NA | NA | TRBJ2-3 | TRBV5-4 | CASSVNTDTQYF | TGTGCCAGCAGTGTGAACACAGATACGCAGTATTTT
TRBD1 | NA | TRBJ1-4 | TRBV14 | CASSHRGLNEKLFF | TGTGCCAGCAGCCACAGGGGGCTTAATGAAAAACTGTTTTTT
NA | NA | TRBJ1-3 | TRBV6-1 | CASSGTNSNTIYF | TGTGCCAGCAGTGGCACGAACAGCAACACCATATATTTT
NA | NA | TRBJ1-1 | TRBV18 | CASSPGRGLEAFF | TGTGCCAGCTCACCAGGGAGGGGGTTGGAAGCTTTCTTT
NA | NA | TRBJ1-1 | TRBV29-1 | CSVELNTEAFF | TGCAGCGTTGAGCTCAACACTGAAGCTTTCTTT
TRBD1 | NA | TRBJ2-7 | TRBV2 | CASRRQGSSYEQYF | TGTGCCAGCAGAAGACAGGGATCCTCCTACGAGCAGTACTTC
TRBD2 | NA | TRBJ2-7 | TRBV6-5 | CASSYTSGSYEQYF | TGTGCCAGCAGTTACACTAGCGGGAGCTACGAGCAGTACTTC
NA | NA | TRBJ1-6 | TRBV5-1 | CASSPLESNSPLHF | TGCGCCAGCAGCCCGCTCGAAAGCAATTCACCCCTCCACTTT
TRBD1 | NA | TRBJ1-2 | TRBV15 | CATRMTGEGFYGYTF | TGTGCCACCAGAATGACAGGGGAGGGGTTCTATGGCTACACCTTC
NA | NA | TRBJ1-2 | TRBV9 | CASSGSAQGGSYGYTF | TGTGCCAGCAGCGGAAGCGCACAGGGAGGTAGCTATGGCTACACCTTC
NA | NA | TRBJ2-3 | TRBV18 | CASSPNQGRITDTQYF | TGTGCCAGCTCACCAAATCAGGGGCGAATAACGGATACGCAGTATTTT
TRBD1 | NA | TRBJ1-1 | TRBV4-1 | CASSQDRESDRGRRMNTEAFF | TGCGCCAGCAGCCAAGATCGGGAATCGGACAGGGGAAGGAGGATGAACACTGAAGCTTTCTTT
NA | NA | TRBJ2-7 | TRBV21-1 | CASSSRTDSYEQYF | TGTGCCAGCAGCTCGAGGACGGACTCCTACGAGCAGTACTTC
NA | NA | TRBJ2-4 | TRBV6-1 | CASSGGLGGRNIQYF | TGTGCCAGCAGTGGAGGCTTGGGGGGTAGAAACATTCAGTACTTC
NA | NA | TRBJ2-5 | TRBV6-5 | CASSRGKQETQYF | TGTGCCAGCAGTCGGGGGAAGCAAGAGACCCAGTACTTC
NA | NA | TRBJ1-3 | TRBV5-6 | CASSFGRFSGNTIYF | TGTGCCAGCAGCTTCGGAAGATTCTCTGGAAACACCATATATTTT
TRBD1 | NA | TRBJ1-1 | TRBV5-4 | CASSLVLSGTGLNTEAFF | TGTGCCAGCAGCTTGGTTTTATCCGGGACAGGGCTGAACACTGAAGCTTTCTTT
NA | NA | TRBJ1-6 | TRBV6-6 | CASSYSRPGNSPLHF | TGTGCCAGCAGTTACTCTAGGCCAGGGAATTCACCCCTCCACTTT
NA | NA | TRBJ2-5 | TRBV7-6 | CASSLVQRETQYF | TGTGCCAGCAGCTTAGTACAGAGAGAGACCCAGTACTTC
NA | few | TRBJ1-3 | TRBV5-1 | CASSLGGTGNTIYF | TGCGCCAGCAGCTTGGGAGGGACTGGAAACACCATATATTTT
TRBD1 | NA | TRBJ1-4 | TRBV2 | CATTDREEEKLFF | TGTGCCACCACGGACAGGGAGGAGGAAAAACTGTTTTTT
TRBD2 | NA | TRBJ2-1 | TRBV27 | CASSLSGSSYNEQFF | TGTGCCAGCAGTTTAAGCGGGAGTTCCTACAATGAGCAGTTCTTC
TRBD1 | NA | TRBJ1-5 | TRBV18 | CASSPGQGGQPQHF | TGTGCCAGCTCACCCGGACAGGGCGGTCAGCCCCAGCATTTT
TRBD1 | NA | TRBJ2-7 | TRBV2 | CASSGDSPRYEQYF | TGTGCCAGCAGTGGGGACAGCCCTAGGTACGAGCAGTACTTC
NA | NA | TRBJ1-2 | TRBV28 | CASSFRTGPYGYTF | TGTGCCAGCAGTTTCAGGACGGGACCCTATGGCTACACCTTC
TRBD1 | NA | TRBJ1-3 | TRBV28 | CASSSMRGQLRNTIYF | TGTGCCAGCAGTTCGATGAGGGGACAGCTGCGTAACACCATATATTTT
NA | NA | TRBJ2-5 | TRBV5-1 | CASSLTGPQETQYF | TGCGCCAGCAGCTTAACTGGGCCCCAAGAGACCCAGTACTTC
NA | NA | TRBJ2-4 | TRBV5-4 | CASSSGHKLAKNIQYF | TGTGCCAGCAGCTCCGGACACAAGCTAGCCAAAAACATTCAGTACTTC